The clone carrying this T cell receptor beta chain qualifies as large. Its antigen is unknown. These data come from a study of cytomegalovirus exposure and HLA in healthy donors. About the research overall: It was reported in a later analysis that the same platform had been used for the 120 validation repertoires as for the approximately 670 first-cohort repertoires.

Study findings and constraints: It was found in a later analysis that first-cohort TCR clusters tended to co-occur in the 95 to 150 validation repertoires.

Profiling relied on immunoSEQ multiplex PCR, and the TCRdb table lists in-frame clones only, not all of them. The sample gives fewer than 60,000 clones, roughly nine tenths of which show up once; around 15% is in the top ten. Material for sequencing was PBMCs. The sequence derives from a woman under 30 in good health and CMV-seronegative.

The CDR3 protein is CASSSLYSGSYEQYF. CDR3 nucleotides: TGTGCCAGCAGCTCCCTATATAGCGGGAGCTACGAGCAGTACTTC. The genes are TRBV5-6 and TRBJ2-7; 9 bases fit TRBD2. This CDR3 has 15 amino acids. Germline CDR1 reads SGHDT; CDR2 reads YYEEEE. The V segment lost 3 bases and the J segment 3 bases; nucleotides outside the gene matches: 7.